This TCR beta chain was sequenced during a study of blood T cell repertoires in COVID-19. At the level of the study: Samples of COVID-19 (acute and convalescent) were obtained from the United States, Italy and Spain.

Original data processing: By means of reference gene primer amplification, nucleated cell counts were estimated. Repertoires were generated with immunoSEQ multiplex PCR, while TCRdb's copy carries only in-frame clones and drops some. The V and J calls and clone size are taken from that table; D and trimming were inferred from the DNA. The sample holds about 220,000 clones, 83% seen once. The CDR3 loop spans 14 amino acids. V lost 6 bases to trimming and J lost 2 bases; unmatched junction nucleotides: 6. Per the germline V gene, CDR1 is SGHTA and CDR2 is FQGNSA. Participants were aged about 18 to 100 years, lived in under 25 US areas, and enrolled virtually.

Sequences were obtained from PBMCs or T cells enriched from blood (not recorded which). The chain uses TRBV7-2 and TRBJ1-1; TRBD1 matches 7 bases. The sequence came from a woman in her fifties or sixties who had been exposed to COVID-19. The CDR3 DNA follows: TGTGCCAGCAGGACCGGGACAGTTAACACTGAAGCTTTCTTT. Its translation: CASRTGTVNTEAFF.